The source of this T cell receptor beta chain is a study of human T cells and chemical hapten exposure. Trimming took 6 bases from V and 3 from J, leaving 18 bases between them. The CDR3 is 14 amino acids. The germline gives CDR1 SQVTM, CDR2 ANQGSEA. This clonotype was recorded a few times. TCRdb reprocessed the RACE reads with MiXCR, giving one entry per CDR3 protein. This table holds some 120,000 distinct CDR3 sequences, 12% found once. As for time point: patch test 1, 2 weeks after DPC sensitization. As for treatment: therapeutic diphenylcyclopropenone sensitization with weekly scalp DPC. The receptor was derived from a woman aged 45 to 65 with alopecia areata. Some clones in this sample may be carry-over from other donors' samples. The chain links TRBV29-1 to TRBJ2-7, with D tentatively TRBD1 or TRBD2 (6 bases each). The source was whole blood, collected in connection with sensitization to the hapten diphenylcyclopropenone (DPC). The CDR3 DNA reads TGCAGCGTGACGTCGGCCGGGGGCAGCTACGAGCAGTACTTC. The encoded protein is CSVTSAGGSYEQYF.